A single sample is the source of the 9 T cell receptor beta chains below, sequenced in a study of cytomegalovirus exposure and HLA in healthy donors. Researchers ran the PCR with 60 Vbeta and 13 Jbeta primers. Sequencing was performed with immunoSEQ multiplex PCR; in TCRdb, only in-frame clones are kept and a portion is missing. Seen here are 80,000 to 100,000 clones, approximately 71% observed once, and the top ten hold roughly 15%. Sequences were obtained from PBMCs. The source is a woman aged 18-29 years in good health and CMV-seropositive.

V usage is TRBV28 and J usage is TRBJ2-3, with D tentatively TRBD2 (5 bases). The germline gives CDR1 MDHEN, CDR2 SYDVKM. Trimming left V 5 bases short and J 0 bases short, with 15 bases between. There are 16 residues in the CDR3. CDR3 region: CASSLVGRTSTDTQYF. The CDR3, as DNA: TGTGCCAGCAGTCTGGTGGGGAGAACTAGCACAGATACGCAGTATTTT.

Of note for this clone: Compared with germline, one end of the junction differs, possibly owing to a read error. In nucleotides, the CDR3 is TGCGCCAGCAGCCAAGAGTGGGGGACAGGGTCCGGGGAGCTGTTTTTT. Amino acids: CASSQEWGTGSGELFF. The V gene is TRBV5-5, the J gene TRBJ2-2; 9 positions match TRBD1. The germline gives CDR1 SGHKS, CDR2 YYEKEE (reference sequence). The CDR3 has 16 residues.

The rearrangement joins TRBV27 to TRBJ2-7; the match to TRBD2 covers 9 bases. V lost 4 bases to trimming and J lost 0 bases; unmatched junction nucleotides: 16. CDR1 and CDR2 from the germline V gene are MNHEY and SMNVEV (reference sequence). The CDR3 extends over 19 amino acids. CDR3 region: CASSSNLSGRSKSSYEQYF. In DNA form, the CDR3 reads TGTGCCAGCAGTTCCAACTTAAGCGGGAGGTCCAAAAGCTCCTACGAGCAGTACTTC.

This chain connects TRBV29-1 to TRBJ1-2; D gene ambiguous. The CDR3 extends over 12 amino acids. The ends were cut back, 4 bases at V and 4 bases at J, with 10 bases in the middle. Germline CDR1 reads SQVTM; CDR2 reads ANQGSEA. CDR3 sequence reads: CSVGDYSYGYTF. For the CDR3, the DNA is TGCAGCGTTGGAGATTATTCCTATGGCTACACCTTC.

The genes are TRBV4-2 and TRBJ2-2; 11 bases agree with TRBD2. Losses at the gene ends were 4 bases for V and 1 base for J; bases not matched to a gene: 2. The CDR3 has 16 amino acids. Germline CDR1 and CDR2: LGHNA and YNFKEQ. This chain's CDR3 is CASSPGTSGNTGELFF. The DNA of the CDR3 is TGTGCCAGCAGCCCCGGGACTAGCGGGAACACCGGGGAGCTGTTTTTT.

J is TRBJ2-7 and V is TRBV7-2; 11 positions match TRBD2. Germline trimming cut 4 bases from V and 5 bases from J; bases unmatched to any gene: 4. This CDR3 has 14 residues. Germline values: CDR1 SGHTA, CDR2 FQGNSA. CDR3 bases: TGTGCCAGCAGCTCTAGCGGGAGGACCCACGAGCAGTACTTC. Its protein product is CASSSSGRTHEQYF. Complete variable domain (other parts from reference TRBV7-2 and TRBJ2-7): GAGVSQSPSNKVTEKGKDVELRCDPISGHTALYWYRQSLGQGLEFLIYFQGNSAPDKSGLPSDRFSAERTGGSVSTLTIQRTQQEDSAVYLCASSSSGRTHEQYFGPGTRLTVT.

This clone was seen only a few times. The genes are TRBV18 and TRBJ2-5; tentative D call: TRBD1 (8 bases). Per the germline V gene, CDR1 is KGHSH and CDR2 is LQKENI. V dropped 3 bases and J dropped 5 bases, with 16 bases sitting between them. CDR3 length: 15 residues. The CDR3 region has the DNA TGTGCCAGCTCACCTCGGGACAGGCGGGGGGAGACCCAGTACTTC. Translated, it gives CASSPRDRRGETQYF. Full variable domain (outside the CDR3, taken from reference TRBV18 and TRBJ2-5): NAGVMQNPRHLVRRRGQEARLRCSPMKGHSHVYWYRQLPEEGLKFMVYLQKENIIDESGMPKERFSAEFPKEGPSILRIQQVVRGDSAAYFCASSPRDRRGETQYFGPGTRLLVL.

This chain uses TRBV6-6 with TRBJ2-7; D is undetermined. There are 13 residues in the CDR3. Germline loops: CDR1 MNHNY, CDR2 SVGAGI (reference sequence). Deletions cut 4 bases from V and 4 bases from J, with 11 bases between. CDR3 loop: CASSLGIGYEQYF. The CDR3 DNA reads as TGTGCCAGCAGTTTAGGTATCGGGTACGAGCAGTACTTC.

This sequence joins TRBV5-1 and TRBJ1-4, with a possible D match to TRBD1 (5 bases). V dropped 1 base and J dropped 8 bases, with 12 bases sitting between them. The CDR3 contains 14 residues. Per germline, CDR1 SGHRS and CDR2 YFSETQ. For the CDR3, the DNA is TGCGCCAGCAGCTTGCAGGGATTCGGGGAAAAACTGTTTTTT. Translated: CASSLQGFGEKLFF. Complete variable domain (other parts from reference TRBV5-1 and TRBJ1-4): KAGVTQTPRYLIKTRGQQVTLSCSPISGHRSVSWYQQTPGQGLQFLFEYFSETQRNKGNFPGRFSGRQFSNSRSEMNVSTLELGDSALYLCASSLQGFGEKLFFGSGTQLSVL.